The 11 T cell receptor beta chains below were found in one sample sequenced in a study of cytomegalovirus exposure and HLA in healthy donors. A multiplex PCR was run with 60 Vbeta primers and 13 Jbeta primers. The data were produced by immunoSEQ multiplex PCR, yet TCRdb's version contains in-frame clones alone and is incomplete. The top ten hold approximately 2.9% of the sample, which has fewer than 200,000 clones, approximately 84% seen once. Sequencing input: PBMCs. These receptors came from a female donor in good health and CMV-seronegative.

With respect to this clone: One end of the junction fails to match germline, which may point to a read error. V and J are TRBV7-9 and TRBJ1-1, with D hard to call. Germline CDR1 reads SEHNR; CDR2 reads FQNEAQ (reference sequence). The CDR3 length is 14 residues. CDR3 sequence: CSSSFLEGNTEAFF. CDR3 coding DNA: TGTTCCAGCAGCTTTTTGGAGGGGAACACTGAAGCTTTCTTT.

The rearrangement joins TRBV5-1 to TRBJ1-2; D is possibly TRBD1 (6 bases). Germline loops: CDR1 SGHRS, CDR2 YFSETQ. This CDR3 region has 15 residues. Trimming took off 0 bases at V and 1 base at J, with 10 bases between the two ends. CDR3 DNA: TGCGCCAGCAGCTTGGAGGGCAGGGGTAACTATGGCTACACCTTC. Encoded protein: CASSLEGRGNYGYTF.

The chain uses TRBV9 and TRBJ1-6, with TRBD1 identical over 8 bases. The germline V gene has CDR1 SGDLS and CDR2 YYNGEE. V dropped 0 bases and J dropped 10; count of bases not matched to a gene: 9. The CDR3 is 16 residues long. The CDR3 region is CASSVDGGQGGSPLHF. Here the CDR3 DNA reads TGTGCCAGCAGCGTAGATGGAGGACAGGGAGGGTCACCCCTCCACTTT.

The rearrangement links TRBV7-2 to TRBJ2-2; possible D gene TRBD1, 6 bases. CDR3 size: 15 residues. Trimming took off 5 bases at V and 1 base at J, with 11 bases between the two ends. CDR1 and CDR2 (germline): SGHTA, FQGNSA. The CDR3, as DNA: TGTGCCAGCAGCCCCCGGGACAAGAACACCGGGGAGCTGTTTTTT. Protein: CASSPRDKNTGELFF.

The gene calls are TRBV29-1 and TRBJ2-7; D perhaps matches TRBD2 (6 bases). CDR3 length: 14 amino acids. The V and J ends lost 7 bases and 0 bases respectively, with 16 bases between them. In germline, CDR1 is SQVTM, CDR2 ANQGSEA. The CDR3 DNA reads TGCAGCGCAGGAGGGACCTCGGGCTCCTACGAGCAGTACTTC. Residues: CSAGGTSGSYEQYF.

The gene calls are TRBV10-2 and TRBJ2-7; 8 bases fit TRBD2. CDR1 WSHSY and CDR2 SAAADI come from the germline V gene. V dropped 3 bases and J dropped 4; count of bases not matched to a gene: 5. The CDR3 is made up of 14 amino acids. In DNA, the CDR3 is TGCGCCAGCAGTGATCCGGGACTAGTTTACGAGCAGTACTTC. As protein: CASSDPGLVYEQYF.

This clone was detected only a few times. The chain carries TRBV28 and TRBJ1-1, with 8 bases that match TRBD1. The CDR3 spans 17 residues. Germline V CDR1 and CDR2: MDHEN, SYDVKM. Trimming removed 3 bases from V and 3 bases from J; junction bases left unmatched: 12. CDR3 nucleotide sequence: TGTGCCAGCAGTTTTTGGGGAAACAGGGGGGGGGACACTGAAGCTTTCTTT. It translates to CASSFWGNRGGDTEAFF.

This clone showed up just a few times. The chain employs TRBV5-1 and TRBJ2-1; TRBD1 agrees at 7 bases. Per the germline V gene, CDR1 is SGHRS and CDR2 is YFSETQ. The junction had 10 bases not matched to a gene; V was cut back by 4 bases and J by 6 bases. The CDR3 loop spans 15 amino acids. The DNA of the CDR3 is TGCGCCAGCAGCATAAGACAGGGAGTTGTCAATGAGCAGTTCTTC. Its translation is CASSIRQGVVNEQFF. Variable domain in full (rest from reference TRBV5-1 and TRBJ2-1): KAGVTQTPRYLIKTRGQQVTLSCSPISGHRSVSWYQQTPGQGLQFLFEYFSETQRNKGNFPGRFSGRQFSNSRSEMNVSTLELGDSALYLCASSIRQGVVNEQFFGPGTRLTVL.

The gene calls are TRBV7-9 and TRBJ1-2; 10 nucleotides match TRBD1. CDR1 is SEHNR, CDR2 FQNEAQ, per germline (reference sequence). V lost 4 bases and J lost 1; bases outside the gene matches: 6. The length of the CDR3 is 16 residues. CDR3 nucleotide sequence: TGTGCCAGCAGCTCTTTGGGACAGGGGATTAACTATGGCTACACCTTC. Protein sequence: CASSSLGQGINYGYTF.

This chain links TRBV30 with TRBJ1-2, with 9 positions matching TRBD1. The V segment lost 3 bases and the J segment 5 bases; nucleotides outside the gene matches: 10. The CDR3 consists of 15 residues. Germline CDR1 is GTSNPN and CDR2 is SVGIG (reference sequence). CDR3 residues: CAWSLGTGMLYGYTF. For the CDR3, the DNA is TGTGCCTGGAGCCTCGGGACAGGGATGTTGTATGGCTACACCTTC. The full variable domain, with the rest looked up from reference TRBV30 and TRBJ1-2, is SQTIHQWPATLVQPVGSPLSLECTVEGTSNPNLYWYRQAAGRGLQLLFYSVGIGQISSEVPQNLSASRPQDRQFILSSKKLLLSDSGFYLCAWSLGTGMLYGYTFGSGTRLTVV.

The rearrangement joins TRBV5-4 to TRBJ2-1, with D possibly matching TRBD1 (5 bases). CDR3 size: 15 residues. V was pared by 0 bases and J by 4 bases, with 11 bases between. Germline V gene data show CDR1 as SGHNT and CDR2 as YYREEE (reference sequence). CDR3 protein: CASSLDRPLYNEQFF. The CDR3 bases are TGTGCCAGCAGCTTGGACAGGCCTCTGTACAATGAGCAGTTCTTC.